These T cell receptor beta chains were read from a single sample in a study of PD-1 blockade in classical Hodgkin lymphoma. Produced via immunoSEQ multiplex PCR; TCRdb's table is partial and in-frame only. The repertoire holds about 34,000 clones, with 76% as singletons. The sample was peripheral blood mononuclear cells (PBMCs), taken before the second cycle of nivolumab. These receptors were obtained from a human donor with classical Hodgkin lymphoma. Each CDR3 is given with its conserved first and last residue. Each record gives: J gene, clone size, V gene, D gene, CDR3 protein, CDR3 DNA. D genes are given only for firm matches. Some rows have no size entry. The others give once, few or many, or a class for an expanded clone.

>TRBJ1-4|-|TRBV9|-
CASSRRGVTNEKLFF
TGTGCCAGCAGCCGTAGAGGGGTTACTAATGAAAAACTGTTTTTT
>TRBJ2-7|-|TRBV10-2|-
CASSEAQGIRHNKQYF
TGCGCCAGCAGTGAGGCACAGGGAATTAGACACAACAAGCAGTACTTC
>TRBJ2-3|-|TRBV10-3|TRBD2
CAIGGETDTQYF
TGTGCCATCGGGGGGGAGACAGATACGCAGTATTTT
>TRBJ2-1|-|TRBV21-1|-
CASSKVPLPPQGRNNEQFF
TGTGCCAGCAGCAAAGTCCCCCTGCCGCCCCAGGGTAGGAACAATGAGCAGTTCTTC
>TRBJ2-7|-|TRBV7-7|-
CASSLGRGEQYF
TGTGCCAGCAGCTTGGGGAGGGGGGAGCAGTACTTC
>TRBJ1-2|few|TRBV9|-
CASSVEREGGYTF
TGTGCCAGCAGCGTAGAAAGGGAGGGAGGCTACACCTTC
>TRBJ2-7|few|TRBV7-9|-
CASSSRTNTYEQYF
TGTGCCAGCAGCTCGCGGACGAACACCTACGAGCAGTACTTC
>TRBJ2-7|-|TRBV6-6|-
CASSRLVNEQYF
TGTGCCAGCAGTAGACTCGTTAACGAGCAGTACTTC
>TRBJ2-3|-|TRBV4-1|-
CASSQARRSTDTQYF
TGCGCCAGCAGCCAAGCCAGGCGGAGTACAGATACGCAGTATTTT
>TRBJ2-5|-|TRBV30|-
CAWRQPVGETQYF
TGTGCCTGGCGGCAGCCGGTAGGAGAGACCCAGTACTTC
>TRBJ2-5|once|TRBV5-1|TRBD2
CASSSETSGIQETQYF
TGCGCCAGCAGCTCCGAGACTAGCGGGATCCAAGAGACCCAGTACTTC
>TRBJ2-1|-|TRBV7-9|-
CASSFPRTEPNEQFF
TGTGCCAGCAGCTTCCCCCGGACGGAACCCAATGAGCAGTTCTTC
>TRBJ1-4|once|TRBV4-1|TRBD1
CASSRQGQVNEKLFF
TGCGCCAGCAGCCGCCAAGGACAGGTTAATGAAAAACTGTTTTTT
>TRBJ1-1|-|TRBV4-3|TRBD1
CASSPRDRNTEAFF
TGCGCCAGCAGCCCCCGGGACAGAAACACTGAAGCTTTCTTT
>TRBJ1-1|-|TRBV18|-
CASSPRVQDQAFF
TGTGCCAGCTCACCACGGGTTCAGGACCAAGCTTTCTTT
>TRBJ1-3|few|TRBV7-2|-
CASSLPASYTIYF
TGTGCCAGCAGCCTGCCTGCATCCTACACCATATATTTT
>TRBJ1-5|-|TRBV13|-
CASSSSAGNQPQHF
TGTGCCAGCAGCTCCAGCGCGGGCAATCAGCCCCAGCATTTT